Below are 21 T cell receptor beta chains sequenced from a single sample in a study of T cell responses to AZD1222 COVID-19 vaccine. Clones were read by immunoSEQ multiplex PCR, and TCRdb kept only the in-frame ones, dropping some. The top ten hold less than 9.5% of the sample, which has more than 110,000 clones, 70% to 90% seen once. The sequencing used peripheral blood, collected on day 0 of AZD1222 vaccination. The receptors stem from an adult in good health.

The chain recombines TRBV18 with TRBJ1-2; D call uncertain. Germline V gene sequence: CDR1 KGHSH, CDR2 LQKENI. The CDR3 is 13 amino acids. V was trimmed by 0 bases and J by 3 bases, leaving 5 bases between them. CDR3 DNA sequence: TGTGCCAGCTCACCACCAACAGACTATGGCTACACCTTC. As protein: CASSPPTDYGYTF. The full variable domain, its missing parts supplied by reference TRBV18 and TRBJ1-2, is NAGVMQNPRHLVRRRGQEARLRCSPMKGHSHVYWYRQLPEEGLKFMVYLQKENIIDESGMPKERFSAEFPKEGPSILRIQQVVRGDSAAYFCASSPPTDYGYTFGSGTRLTVV.

CDR3: CASKGREGSEAFF. As DNA, the CDR3 is TGTGCCAGCAAAGGCAGGGAGGGTTCTGAAGCTTTCTTT. The J gene is TRBJ1-1, the V gene TRBV2, with D possibly TRBD1 on 5 matching bases. Per the germline V gene, CDR1 is SNHLY and CDR2 is FYNNEI. Trimming took off 7 bases at V and 6 bases at J, with 15 bases between the two ends. This CDR3 comprises 13 residues.

This rearrangement joins TRBV27 to TRBJ1-4; tentatively, D is TRBD1 (5 bases). CDR3 length: 14 amino acids. V lost 7 bases, J lost 7 bases, and 16 bases lay in between. Germline V CDR1 and CDR2: MNHEY, SMNVEV (reference sequence). The CDR3 bases are TGTGCCAGCAATCGGAGGGGTACGGCTGAAAAACTGTTTTTT. As protein: CASNRRGTAEKLFF.

This clone was recorded only once. The gene calls are TRBV10-3 and TRBJ1-1, with D unresolved. This CDR3 has 12 residues. CDR1 is ENHRY, CDR2 SYGVKD, per germline. Trimming stripped 3 bases from V and 3 bases from J, with 5 bases between. The CDR3 sequence is CAISEGYTEAFF. CDR3 DNA: TGTGCCATCAGTGAAGGGTACACTGAAGCTTTCTTT.

The chain combines TRBV2 with TRBJ2-2; 8 bases are a match to TRBD1. This CDR3 is built from 14 residues. Trimming removed 4 bases from V and 4 bases from J; junction bases left unmatched: 2. Germline V gene data show CDR1 as SNHLY and CDR2 as FYNNEI. CDR3 residues: CASSATGGTGELFF. For the CDR3, the DNA is TGTGCCAGCAGTGCTACAGGGGGCACCGGGGAGCTGTTTTTT.

V and J are TRBV3-1 (or the pseudogene TRBV3-2) and TRBJ1-2, with D possibly matching TRBD1 (6 bases). CDR1 LGHDT and CDR2 YNNKEL come from the germline V gene (reference sequence). This CDR3 region has 15 residues. The V gene lost 1 base and the J gene lost 1 base, with 10 bases spanning the gap. CDR3 sequence reads: CASSQGTVDNYGYTF. CDR3 in DNA: TGTGCCAGCAGCCAAGGGACAGTCGATAACTATGGCTACACCTTC.

V gene TRBV19 combines with J gene TRBJ1-1; unclear D gene. CDR3 length equals 13 residues. From germline, CDR1 is LNHDA and CDR2 SQIVND (reference sequence). Trimming removed 0 bases at V and 5 bases at J, with 7 bases between. The CDR3 here is CASSIDVETEAFF. CDR3 DNA sequence: TGTGCCAGTAGTATAGATGTCGAGACTGAAGCTTTCTTT.

The rearrangement joins TRBV12-5 to TRBJ2-1, with 7 bases lining up with TRBD2. Germline CDR1 LGHNT, CDR2 FRNRAP. V lost 6 bases, J lost 7 bases, and 12 bases stayed unmatched. The length of the CDR3 is 15 residues. As DNA, the CDR3 is TGTGCTAGTGGGTACTGGGACTACCGAGTGAATGAGCAGTTCTTC. Its translation: CASGYWDYRVNEQFF.

The rearrangement uses TRBV12-5 and TRBJ2-3, with D tentatively TRBD2 (6 bases). The CDR3 has 18 amino acids. V was cut by 0 bases and J by 0 bases, with 16 bases left in between. The germline gives CDR1 LGHNT, CDR2 FRNRAP. In DNA, the CDR3 is TGTGCTAGTGGTTTGGTACGGGATGGGACTCTAAGCACAGATACGCAGTATTTT. Its protein is CASGLVRDGTLSTDTQYF.

The rearrangement links TRBV11-2 to TRBJ1-1, with 7 bases fitting TRBD1. The germline V gene encodes CDR1 SGHAT and CDR2 FQNNGV. The CDR3 has 18 residues. The junction had 19 bases not matched to a gene; V was cut back by 7 bases and J by 2 bases. In nucleotides, the CDR3 is TGTGCCAGCACCCGGACGACCCAGTCACAGGGGATAAACACTGAAGCTTTCTTT. Its translation: CASTRTTQSQGINTEAFF.

V and J are TRBV19 and TRBJ1-5, with a tentative D call TRBD1 (5 bases). Germline V CDR1 and CDR2: LNHDA, SQIVND (reference sequence). The V end lost 2 bases, the J end lost 4 bases, and 12 bases lay between the germline ends. This CDR3 region has 15 residues. As DNA, the CDR3 is TGTGCCAGTAGTATATCAGGGCCGGGGAATCAGCCCCAGCATTTT. As protein: CASSISGPGNQPQHF.

The V gene is TRBV19, the J gene TRBJ1-1, with TRBD1 identical over 7 bases. This CDR3 contains 17 residues. Trimming removed 4 bases from V and 5 bases from J; junction bases left unmatched: 16. Per germline, CDR1 LNHDA and CDR2 SQIVND (reference sequence). The CDR3 loop reads CASSTQTGEGGTTEAFF. DNA of the CDR3: TGTGCCAGTAGTACCCAAACAGGGGAGGGCGGGACTACTGAAGCTTTCTTT. Full variable domain (remainder filled in from reference TRBV19 and TRBJ1-1): DGGITQSPKYLFRKEGQNVTLSCEQNLNHDAMYWYRQDPGQGLRLIYYSQIVNDFQKGDIAEGYSVSREKKESFPLTVTSAQKNPTAFYLCASSTQTGEGGTTEAFFGQGTRLTVV.

A remark on this clone: The junction departs from the called germline gene at one end, perhaps through a read error. The chain recombines TRBV2 with TRBJ1-3, with D unresolved. Per germline, CDR1 SNHLY and CDR2 FYNNEI. The CDR3 totals 15 residues. CDR3 nucleotide sequence: TGTGCCGGCAGCACATTAGGCTTCTCTGGAAACACCATATATTTT. Translated: CAGSTLGFSGNTIYF.

The gene calls are TRBV10-2 and TRBJ2-7, with D possibly TRBD2 on 6 matching bases. Germline lookup yields CDR1 WSHSY and CDR2 SAAADI. Trimming left V 8 bases short and J 4 bases short, with 12 bases between. CDR3 length: 12 amino acids. CDR3 residues: CASRGSPYEQYF. The CDR3 region has the DNA TGCGCCAGCCGGGGGTCCCCTTACGAGCAGTACTTC.

The rearrangement uses TRBV12-2 and TRBJ1-1; the DNA was not compared with TRBD1, the D call given in the table. TRBV12-2 constitutes a pseudogene. This CDR3 comprises 18 residues. In DNA, the CDR3 is TGTGCAAGTCGCTTAGCGCCGGGACAGGGTGCGACAGACACTGAAGCTTTCTTT. It translates to CASRLAPGQGATDTEAFF.

This clone was counted a few times. The gene calls are TRBV10-3 and TRBJ2-5; TRBD2 agrees at 13 bases. CDR1 is ENHRY and CDR2 is SYGVKD in the germline V gene. V lost 8 bases to trimming and J lost 4 bases; unmatched junction nucleotides: 1. The CDR3 runs to 13 residues. CDR3 sequence reads: CAIGLAGAETQYF. DNA for the CDR3: TGTGCCATCGGACTAGCGGGAGCAGAGACCCAGTACTTC.

This rearrangement joins TRBV5-1 to TRBJ1-1; 7 bases line up with TRBD1. Per germline, CDR1 SGHRS and CDR2 YFSETQ. Trimming cost V 6 bases and J 5 bases; bases outside gene matches: 7. The CDR3 extends over 13 amino acids. CDR3 sequence (DNA): TGCGCCAGCATCCGGACAGGCGGAACTGAAGCTTTCTTT. Protein: CASIRTGGTEAFF.

This chain connects TRBV6-5 to TRBJ1-5; D is unclear. V lost 8 bases, J lost 0 bases, and 14 bases lay in between. This CDR3 has 15 residues. Germline assignment: CDR1 MNHEY and CDR2 SVGAGI. CDR3 DNA sequence: TGTGCCAGCGGGGAGGGCCCATATAGCAATCAGCCCCAGCATTTT. Translation gives CASGEGPYSNQPQHF.

The chain links TRBV6-6 to TRBJ2-7; D remains unclear. The CDR3 has 13 residues. Germline V gene sequence: CDR1 MNHNY, CDR2 SVGAGI (reference sequence). Trimming left V 0 bases short and J 3 bases short, with 6 bases between. The CDR3 DNA follows: TGTGCCAGCAGTTACTCGAACGTCTACGAGCAGTACTTC. This codes for CASSYSNVYEQYF.

The CDR3 sequence: CASSQDSTSSSYEQYF. CDR3 DNA: TGCGCCAGCAGCCAAGATTCGACTAGTTCGTCCTACGAGCAGTACTTC. The gene calls are TRBV4-1 and TRBJ2-7; TRBD2 might be the D (6 bases). CDR1 and CDR2 (germline): MGHRA, YSYEKL. The CDR3 runs 16 residues. V was shortened by 0 bases and J by 1 base, with 13 bases between the two germline ends.

The chain couples TRBV19 to TRBJ1-4; the D is unclear. Trimming took off 5 bases at V and 0 bases at J, with 10 bases between the two ends. The CDR3 runs 15 residues. From germline, CDR1 is LNHDA and CDR2 SQIVND (reference sequence). The CDR3 spells CASSHVRPTNEKLFF. In DNA, the CDR3 is TGTGCCAGTAGTCACGTCCGACCAACTAATGAAAAACTGTTTTTT. Variable domain in full (rest from reference TRBV19 and TRBJ1-4): DGGITQSPKYLFRKEGQNVTLSCEQNLNHDAMYWYRQDPGQGLRLIYYSQIVNDFQKGDIAEGYSVSREKKESFPLTVTSAQKNPTAFYLCASSHVRPTNEKLFFGSGTQLSVL.